These 17 T cell receptor beta chains came from one sample sequenced in a study of blood T cells in healthy people across ages. With a J-beta primer mix and a sample-barcoded 5' primer, a second PCR ran 7 to 11 cycles. TCRdb used MiXCR to reprocess the 5' RACE reads, holding one entry per CDR3 protein. Of roughly 1.6 million distinct CDR3 sequences listed, 34% are singletons. The sequencing sample was made of blood. The receptor set was obtained from a woman in her twenties or thirties in good health.

The CDR3 DNA sequence: TGTGCCATCCGCGGGAGTGGGCCCTACGAGCAGTACTTC. It is translated as CAIRGSGPYEQYF. V gene TRBV10-3 combines with J gene TRBJ2-7, with 7 nucleotides matching TRBD2. V trimming: 8 bases; J trimming: 2 bases; junction bases outside the gene matches: 6. This CDR3 is 13 amino acids long. CDR1 and CDR2 from the germline V gene are ENHRY and SYGVKD.

Regarding this clonotype: A much more abundant neighbour one base away suggests this may be a read error. The DNA of the CDR3 is TGCGCCTGCAGCCAAGATGAGATGTGCACCTTC. Protein product: CACSQDEMCTF. V usage is TRBV4-1 and J usage is TRBJ1-2; no firm D call. This CDR3 comprises 11 residues. The germline gives CDR1 MGHRA, CDR2 YSYEKL.

J is TRBJ2-7 and V is TRBV4-1; a possible D gene is TRBD1 (6 bases). The CDR3 length is 14 residues. CDR1 MGHRA and CDR2 YSYEKL come from the germline V gene. Trimming stripped 4 bases from V and 4 bases from J, with 14 bases between. Written as DNA, the CDR3 is TGCGCCAGCAGCCCGAGCAACAGGGTTTACGAGCAGTACTTC. Translating gives CASSPSNRVYEQYF.

The chain links TRBV13 to TRBJ1-6; D might be TRBD1 (6 bases). The CDR3 runs to 14 residues. Trimming took off 5 bases at V and 7 bases at J, with 12 bases between the two ends. The germline gives CDR1 PRHDT, CDR2 FYEKMQ (reference sequence). The CDR3 spells CASSATGNNSPLHF. CDR3 nucleotides: TGTGCCAGCAGCGCCACAGGGAACAATTCACCCCTCCACTTT. The full variable domain, with the rest looked up from reference TRBV13 and TRBJ1-6, is AAGVIQSPRHLIKEKRETATLKCYPIPRHDTVYWYQQGPGQDPQFLISFYEKMQSDKGSIPDRFSAQQFSDYHSELNMSSLELGDSALYFCASSATGNNSPLHFGNGTRLTVT.

To note about this clonotype: Its ends do not fully match the called genes, so a read error is possible. V gene TRBV7-2 combines with J gene TRBJ1-2; the D gene is possibly TRBD1 (6 bases). CDR1 and CDR2 (germline): SGHTA, FQGNSA. The CDR3 sequence is 14 residues long. Here the CDR3 reads CASSPRTELYSYTF. The CDR3 DNA reads TGTGCCAGCAGCCCACGGACAGAACTCTATAGCTACACCTTC.

The CDR3 protein is CASSGPGAEQYF. DNA for the CDR3: TGTGCCAGCTCAGGCCCTGGGGCCGAGCAGTACTTC. This rearrangement joins TRBV27 to TRBJ2-7, with D possibly being TRBD1 (5 bases). This CDR3 contains 12 residues. The germline V gene encodes CDR1 MNHEY and CDR2 SMNVEV (reference sequence). V lost 8 bases, J lost 6 bases, and 14 bases lay in between.

CDR3 residues: CASSKQGERLFF. The CDR3, as DNA: TGTGCCAGCAGCAAACAGGGGGAGAGACTGTTTTTT. The J gene is TRBJ1-4, the V gene TRBV12-3 or TRBV12-4; TRBD1 matches at 8 bases. The CDR3 is made up of 12 amino acids. J lost 13 bases, V lost 6 bases, and 7 bases had no gene match.

This clonotype was observed once. This chain uses TRBV12-3 or TRBV12-4 with TRBJ2-7; tentatively, D is TRBD2 (6 bases). CDR3 length: 15 residues. The V and J ends lost 4 bases and 10 bases respectively, with 23 bases between them. This chain's CDR3 is CASSSSGHTLEAQYF. In nucleotides, the CDR3 is TGTGCCAGCAGTTCGAGCGGGCATACCTTGGAGGCCCAGTACTTC.

The rearrangement uses TRBV4-1 and TRBJ1-1; D unclear. This CDR3 spans 14 amino acids. Per the germline V gene, CDR1 is MGHRA and CDR2 is YSYEKL. Trimming removed 0 bases at V and 8 bases at J, with 13 bases between. Here the CDR3 reads CASSQEMWIGEAFF. CDR3 DNA: TGCGCCAGCAGCCAAGAAATGTGGATTGGGGAAGCTTTCTTT.

The chain has TRBV5-1 and TRBJ1-2, with 9 bases aligning to TRBD1. The junction had 15 bases not matched to a gene; V was cut back by 0 bases and J by 6 bases. This CDR3 is 18 amino acids long. Germline V lookup: CDR1 SGHRS, CDR2 YFSETQ. Here the CDR3 reads CASSLVPPLQGAYHGYTF. DNA of the CDR3: TGCGCCAGCAGCTTGGTGCCCCCCTTACAGGGGGCTTATCATGGCTACACCTTC.

On this clonotype: Mismatch with germline at one junction end may stem from a read error. In DNA form, the CDR3 reads TGTGCCACCAAGAGGGGAAACTATAGCAATCAGCTCCAGCATTTT. The encoded protein is CATKRGNYSNQLQHF. This chain links TRBV15 with TRBJ1-5; tentative D call: TRBD1 (5 bases). This CDR3 is built from 15 residues. Germline V lookup: CDR1 LNHNV, CDR2 YYDKDF (reference sequence).

The rearrangement uses TRBV6-2 or TRBV6-3 and TRBJ2-7; TRBD2 matches at 7 bases. The length of the CDR3 is 14 residues. Trimming removed 2 bases from V and 7 bases from J; junction bases left unmatched: 8. The germline V gene encodes CDR1 MNHEY and CDR2 SVGEGT. The CDR3 nucleotides are TGTGCCAGCAGTTACCAGGGAGGGTTCGGGGAGCAGTACTTC. Protein: CASSYQGGFGEQYF.

The V and J genes are TRBV7-9 and TRBJ1-1; D gene uncertain. The CDR3 consists of 15 residues. Trimming took off 7 bases at V and 1 base at J, with 16 bases between the two ends. Germline V CDR1 and CDR2: SEHNR, FQNEAQ (reference sequence). The CDR3 DNA sequence: TGTGCCAGCACCTCGGTGGGCAGAAAGAACACTGAAGCTTTCTTT. Translation: CASTSVGRKNTEAFF.

This chain uses TRBV5-1 with TRBJ2-1; TRBD2 matches 15 bases. The length of the CDR3 is 20 residues. The trim removed 0 bases at V and 2 bases at J, leaving 9 bases unmatched. The germline gives CDR1 SGHRS, CDR2 YFSETQ. The CDR3 DNA is TGCGCCAGCAGCTTGGCAGGACTAGCGGGAGGGCCGGGGACCTACAATGAGCAGTTCTTC. This codes for CASSLAGLAGGPGTYNEQFF.

There are a few counts of this clonotype. The rearrangement links TRBV30 to TRBJ1-6; 9 bases agree with TRBD1. The CDR3 length is 12 residues. V shed 3 bases and J 14 bases; nucleotides not matched to a gene: 5. Germline V gene data show CDR1 as GTSNPN and CDR2 as SVGIG (reference sequence). The CDR3 DNA reads TGTGCCTGGAGAGCCGACAGGGGGTCCCTCCACTTT. It translates to CAWRADRGSLHF.

The chain recombines TRBV7-9 with TRBJ2-5; TRBD2 aligns across 12 bases. Trimming took 8 bases from V and 5 from J; bases not matched to a gene: 6. This CDR3 region has 14 residues. CDR1 is SEHNR, CDR2 FQNEAQ, per germline (reference sequence). The DNA for the CDR3 is TGTGCCAGCGGTACTAGCGGGGGGTCGGAGACCCAGTACTTC. This codes for CASGTSGGSETQYF.

This clonotype was seen a few times. V and J are TRBV6-2 or TRBV6-3 and TRBJ1-4; D gene unclear. Trimming took off 2 bases at V and 6 bases at J, with 7 bases between the two ends. Germline CDR1 MNHEY, CDR2 SVGEGT. The CDR3 extends over 13 amino acids. The CDR3 nucleotides are TGTGCCAGCAGTTACGGGCAGCATGAAAAACTGTTTTTT. Translating it yields CASSYGQHEKLFF.